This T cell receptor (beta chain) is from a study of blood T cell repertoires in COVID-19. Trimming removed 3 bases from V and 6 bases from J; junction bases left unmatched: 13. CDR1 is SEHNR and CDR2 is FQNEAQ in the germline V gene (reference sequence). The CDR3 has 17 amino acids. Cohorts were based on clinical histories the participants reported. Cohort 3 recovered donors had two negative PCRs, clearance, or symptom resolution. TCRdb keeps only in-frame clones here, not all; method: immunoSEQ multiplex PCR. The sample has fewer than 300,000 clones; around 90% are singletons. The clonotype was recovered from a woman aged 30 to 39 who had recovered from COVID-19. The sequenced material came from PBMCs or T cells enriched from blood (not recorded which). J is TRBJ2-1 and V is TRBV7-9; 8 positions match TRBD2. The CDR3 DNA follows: TGTGCCAGCAGCTTCCTGCGGAGTAGCGGGATAATCAATGAGCAGTTCTTC. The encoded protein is CASSFLRSSGIINEQFF.